Below, 25 T cell receptor beta chains from the same sample are listed, as sequenced in a study of T cells after yellow fever vaccination. TCRdb passed the 5' RACE reads through MiXCR, listing each CDR3 protein once. The sample lists 150,000 to 200,000 distinct CDR3 sequences; about 10% were seen once. This sample comprised CD8+ T cells sorted from PBMCs, obtained 15 days after the yellow fever booster vaccination. Receptors originate from a man between 18 and 29 years old who received the YFV17D yellow fever vaccine.

The rearrangement joins TRBV29-1 to TRBJ2-7, with D possibly being TRBD1 (6 bases). This CDR3 spans 12 amino acids. The V end was cut by 3 bases, the J end by 5 bases, with 11 bases between. Germline CDR1 is SQVTM and CDR2 is ANQGSEA. CDR3 in amino acids: CSVDQGTDEQYF. DNA of the CDR3: TGCAGCGTTGACCAGGGGACGGACGAGCAGTACTTC.

This clonotype was picked up a small number of times. The chain couples TRBV7-9 to TRBJ2-3, with TRBD2 matching 10 bases. The CDR3 is 18 amino acids. The V gene end was trimmed by 1 base and the J gene end by 5 bases; junction bases not matched to a gene: 12. Germline CDR1 SEHNR, CDR2 FQNEAQ (reference sequence). CDR3 amino acids: CASSLELGQRGGKDTQYF. CDR3 nucleotide sequence: TGTGCCAGCAGCTTAGAGTTGGGCCAGCGGGGGGGCAAAGATACGCAGTATTTT. The entire variable domain, with the rest obtained from reference TRBV7-9 and TRBJ2-3, is as follows: DTGVSQNPRHKITKRGQNVTFRCDPISEHNRLYWYRQTLGQGPEFLTYFQNEAQLEKSRLLSDRFSAERPKGSFSTLEIQRTEQGDSAMYLCASSLELGQRGGKDTQYFGPGTRLTVL.

The chain recombines TRBV2 with TRBJ2-5; perhaps TRBD2 as D (6 bases). The CDR3 is 15 residues long. Deletions cut 6 bases from V and 3 bases from J, with 17 bases between. Germline values: CDR1 SNHLY, CDR2 FYNNEI. The CDR3 loop reads CASSPNGLRKETQYF. The CDR3 nucleotides are TGTGCCAGCAGCCCCAATGGACTACGTAAAGAGACCCAGTACTTC. The complete variable domain, with remaining parts taken from reference TRBV2 and TRBJ2-5, reads EPEVTQTPSHQVTQMGQEVILRCVPISNHLYFYWYRQILGQKVEFLVSFYNNEISEKSEIFDDQFSVERPDGSNFTLKIRSTKLEDSAMYFCASSPNGLRKETQYFGPGTRLLVL.

At least ten counts were recorded for this clonotype. The chain couples TRBV12-3 or TRBV12-4 to TRBJ2-5, with TRBD2 matching over 10 bases. The J segment lost 3 bases and the V segment lost 7 bases, leaving 5 bases of the junction unmatched. The CDR3 is 14 amino acids. CDR3 sequence: CASTLAGGKETQYF. CDR3 sequence (DNA): TGTGCCAGCACCTTAGCGGGGGGAAAAGAGACCCAGTACTTC.

This clonotype was seen once. This chain connects TRBV27 to TRBJ2-7, with D possibly being TRBD1 or TRBD2 (5 bases each). Deletions cut 6 bases from V and 6 bases from J, with 18 bases between. Germline assignment: CDR1 MNHEY and CDR2 SMNVEV (reference sequence). The CDR3 sequence is 14 residues long. CDR3 region: CASRVVSRGPEQYF. The CDR3 nucleotides are TGTGCCAGCAGAGTTGTTAGTCGGGGCCCCGAGCAGTACTTC.

This chain's CDR3 is CASSNRDSAYNSPLHF. As DNA, the CDR3 is TGCGCCAGCAGCAACCGGGACAGCGCTTATAATTCACCCCTCCACTTT. The chain carries TRBV5-1 and TRBJ1-6; the match to TRBD1 covers 7 bases. Germline values: CDR1 SGHRS, CDR2 YFSETQ. This CDR3 comprises 16 residues. V lost 4 bases and J lost 4; bases outside the gene matches: 8.

The chain recombines TRBV6-5 with TRBJ1-6; TRBD1 is a possible D gene (5 bases). The V and J ends lost 6 bases and 5 bases respectively, with 14 bases between them. CDR1 is MNHEY and CDR2 is SVGAGI in the germline V gene. This CDR3 is 15 amino acids long. The CDR3 loop reads CASRVSAGNNSPLHF. As DNA, the CDR3 is TGTGCCAGCAGGGTCTCGGCAGGGAATAATTCACCCCTCCACTTT.

The chain links TRBV30 to TRBJ1-1, with TRBD1 as a possible D gene (6 bases). From germline, CDR1 is GTSNPN and CDR2 SVGIG (reference sequence). Trimming left V 3 bases short and J 4 bases short, with 15 bases between. This CDR3 region has 14 residues. CDR3 protein: CAWSQGQPSTEAFF. DNA for the CDR3: TGTGCCTGGAGCCAAGGACAGCCGTCCACTGAAGCTTTCTTT.

This clonotype was counted a few times. CDR3 sequence: CASSSSGTGGFNTGELFF. In nucleotides, the CDR3 is TGTGCCAGCAGCTCCTCCGGGACAGGGGGCTTTAACACCGGGGAGCTGTTTTTT. The rearrangement joins TRBV7-6 to TRBJ2-2, with 12 bases fitting TRBD1. The junction had 8 bases not matched to a gene; V was cut back by 4 bases and J by 2 bases. The CDR3 has 18 amino acids. In germline, CDR1 is SGHVS, CDR2 FNYEAQ.

This chain joins TRBV4-1 and TRBJ2-1; 9 nucleotides match TRBD2. In germline, CDR1 is MGHRA, CDR2 YSYEKL. The CDR3 extends over 16 amino acids. After removal of 8 bases from V and 4 bases from J, the junction contained 12 bases not matched to a gene. CDR3 residues: CASGPPGLATYNEQFF. In DNA form, the CDR3 reads TGCGCCAGCGGACCTCCCGGACTAGCGACTTACAATGAGCAGTTCTTC.

The V call is TRBV9, the J call TRBJ1-6; D possibly corresponds to TRBD1 (5 bases). Per the germline V gene, CDR1 is SGDLS and CDR2 is YYNGEE. V lost 7 bases and J 7 bases, leaving 12 bases between the germline ends. The CDR3 consists of 13 residues. The CDR3 is CASSGSGNSPLHF. The DNA of the CDR3 is TGTGCCAGCTCAGGGTCTGGGAATTCACCCCTCCACTTT.

V usage is TRBV6-2 or TRBV6-3 and J usage is TRBJ2-3; D gene unclear. The V gene's germline CDR1 is MNHEY and CDR2 SVGEGT. The V gene lost 0 bases and the J gene lost 0 bases, with 7 bases spanning the gap. This CDR3 is 15 amino acids long. CDR3: CASSYSIGSTDTQYF. The CDR3 DNA reads TGTGCCAGCAGTTACTCGATCGGCAGCACAGATACGCAGTATTTT.

This clonotype was counted only a few times. The rearrangement links TRBV5-6 to TRBJ2-4; D may be TRBD1 (6 bases). The CDR3 sequence is 15 residues long. V was cut by 3 bases and J by 6 bases, with 16 bases left in between. Germline lookup yields CDR1 SGHDT and CDR2 YYEEEE. CDR3: CASSSPDQGRNIQYF. The CDR3 region has the DNA TGTGCCAGCAGCTCTCCGGACCAGGGGCGAAACATTCAGTACTTC. The full variable domain, with the rest looked up from reference TRBV5-6 and TRBJ2-4, is DAGVTQSPTHLIKTRGQQVTLRCSPKSGHDTVSWYQQALGQGPQFIFQYYEEEERQRGNFPDRFSGHQFPNYSSELNVNALLLGDSALYLCASSSPDQGRNIQYFGAGTRLSVL.

This clonotype appeared a few times. The CDR3 DNA reads as TGTGCCAGCCAATCTGGGGCAGGTCAGCCCCAGCATTTT. It translates to CASQSGAGQPQHF. V is TRBV7-9 and J is TRBJ1-5; D perhaps matches TRBD1 (5 bases). Germline V gene lookup returns CDR1 SEHNR and CDR2 FQNEAQ (reference sequence). This CDR3 has 13 amino acids. V was clipped by 8 bases and J by 6 bases, with 14 bases between them.

Only a few counts were recorded for this clonotype. The chain employs TRBV5-1 and TRBJ2-7, with a tentative D call TRBD2 (7 bases). The CDR3 has 16 amino acids. V dropped 3 bases and J dropped 0 bases, with 16 bases sitting between them. CDR1 is SGHRS and CDR2 is YFSETQ in the germline V gene. The CDR3 protein is CASSSEGGEGSYEQYF. Written as DNA, the CDR3 is TGCGCCAGCAGCTCCGAGGGGGGGGAGGGCTCCTACGAGCAGTACTTC. Filled out from reference TRBV5-1 and TRBJ2-7, the complete variable domain reads KAGVTQTPRYLIKTRGQQVTLSCSPISGHRSVSWYQQTPGQGLQFLFEYFSETQRNKGNFPGRFSGRQFSNSRSEMNVSTLELGDSALYLCASSSEGGEGSYEQYFGPGTRLTVT.

The chain is built from TRBV7-9 and TRBJ1-2, with D possibly TRBD1 on 6 matching bases. The V gene's germline CDR1 is SEHNR and CDR2 FQNEAQ (reference sequence). This CDR3 contains 12 residues. V was trimmed by 5 bases and J by 5 bases, leaving 9 bases between them. In DNA, the CDR3 is TGTGCCAGCAGCGTAGGACAGTATGGCTACACCTTC. Protein: CASSVGQYGYTF.

The V and J genes are TRBV19 and TRBJ2-5; 8 nucleotides line up with TRBD1. The CDR3 is 15 residues long. V lost 4 bases and J lost 4; bases outside the gene matches: 8. Germline V lookup: CDR1 LNHDA, CDR2 SQIVND (reference sequence). CDR3 residues: CASSNLDRVRETQYF. CDR3 bases: TGTGCCAGTAGTAATCTGGACAGGGTAAGAGAGACCCAGTACTTC.

This rearrangement joins TRBV7-9 to TRBJ2-1; TRBD2 matches 8 bases. V dropped 1 base and J dropped 8; count of bases not matched to a gene: 10. The CDR3 sequence is 16 residues long. CDR1 is SEHNR, CDR2 FQNEAQ, per germline (reference sequence). CDR3 protein: CASSLESGGPLDEQFF. The CDR3 DNA is TGTGCCAGCAGCTTAGAATCGGGGGGGCCGCTGGATGAGCAGTTCTTC.

This clonotype came up a few times. The chain recombines TRBV6-2 or TRBV6-3 with TRBJ2-3, with 10 bases that match TRBD2. Germline V gene lookup returns CDR1 MNHEY and CDR2 SVGEGT. V gave up 10 bases and J gave up 1 base; unmatched junction bases: 8. CDR3 size: 15 residues. The CDR3 reads CATALAGARTDTQYF. The CDR3 DNA reads as TGTGCCACAGCTCTAGCGGGGGCCCGCACAGATACGCAGTATTTT.

This clonotype appeared many times. J is TRBJ1-2 and V is TRBV12-3 or TRBV12-4; D gene ambiguous. Trimming took off 4 bases at V and 11 bases at J, with 17 bases between the two ends. The CDR3 runs to 13 residues. The CDR3, as DNA: TGTGCCAGCAGTTCACCGGACCCAAATCAGTACACCTTC. Its protein is CASSSPDPNQYTF.

The CDR3 nucleotides are TGTGCCAGTAGTACGACAGGGACGGCGCCCTACGAGCAGTACTTC. Translated, it gives CASSTTGTAPYEQYF. This chain joins TRBV19 and TRBJ2-7; 7 bases agree with TRBD1. The V gene end was trimmed by 4 bases and the J gene end by 2 bases; junction bases not matched to a gene: 8. CDR1 and CDR2 (germline): LNHDA, SQIVND (reference sequence). The CDR3 runs to 15 residues.

This clonotype was counted a few times. The chain uses TRBV7-2 and TRBJ1-2, with TRBD1 as a possible D gene (5 bases). Trimming shortened V by 5 bases and J by 0 bases, and 13 bases separated the two germline ends. This CDR3 is built from 15 residues. Germline assignment: CDR1 SGHTA and CDR2 FQGNSA. The CDR3, as DNA: TGTGCCAGCAGCGTGACAGTATTCTCTAACTATGGCTACACCTTC. This translates into CASSVTVFSNYGYTF.

The chain is built from TRBV5-4 and TRBJ2-7, with TRBD1 matching over 8 bases. V was pared by 4 bases and J by 1 base, with 4 bases of the junction left unmatched. There are 14 residues in the CDR3. From germline, CDR1 is SGHNT and CDR2 YYREEE (reference sequence). The CDR3 nucleotides read TGTGCCAGCAGCGCCAGGGGGCTATCCTACGAGCAGTACGTC. This codes for CASSARGLSYEQYV.

This clonotype appeared a few times. For the CDR3, the DNA is TGTGCCAGCAGTTCACTCCCGACAGGGGAGCCAGAGCAGTCCGGCGGCTACACCTTC. Residues: CASSSLPTGEPEQSGGYTF. The chain couples TRBV27 to TRBJ1-2; TRBD1 aligns across 8 bases. Trimming took 4 bases from V and 8 from J; bases not matched to a gene: 24. The CDR3 spans 19 residues. Germline CDR1 is MNHEY and CDR2 is SMNVEV (reference sequence).

This clonotype was counted between two and nine times. The gene calls are TRBV11-2 and TRBJ2-1; D call uncertain. Trimming cost V 2 bases and J 5 bases, with 10 bases left between them. This CDR3 has 14 residues. The germline gives CDR1 SGHAT, CDR2 FQNNGV. In DNA, the CDR3 is TGTGCCAGCAGCTTAACGAGTTCGCACAATGAGCAGTTCTTC. Translation gives CASSLTSSHNEQFF.